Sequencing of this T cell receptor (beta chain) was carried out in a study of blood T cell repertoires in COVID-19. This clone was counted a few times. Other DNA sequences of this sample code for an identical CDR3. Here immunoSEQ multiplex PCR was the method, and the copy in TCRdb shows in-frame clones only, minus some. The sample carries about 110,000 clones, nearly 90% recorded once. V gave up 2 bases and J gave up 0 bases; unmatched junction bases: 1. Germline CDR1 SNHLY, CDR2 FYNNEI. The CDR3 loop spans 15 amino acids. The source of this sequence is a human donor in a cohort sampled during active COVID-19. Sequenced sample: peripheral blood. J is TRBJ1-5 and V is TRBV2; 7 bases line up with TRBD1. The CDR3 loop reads CASSEQGVSNQPQHF. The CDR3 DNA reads TGTGCCAGCAGTGAACAGGGGGTTAGCAATCAGCCCCAGCATTTT.